This record concerns one T cell receptor (beta chain) sequence. What it recognizes is unknown. Germline V gene sequence: CDR1 MNHNS, CDR2 SASEGT. This CDR3 is built from 15 residues. V was pared by 0 bases and J by 0 bases, with 8 bases between. These data come from a study of cytomegalovirus exposure and HLA in healthy donors. Overall study results and limits: For most subjects, TCR beta sequences were reported to predict HLA-A and HLA-B alleles with accuracy. Common viral pathogens (according to a later analysis) appeared linked to several of the most significant clusters.

Nominally healthy donors were sampled, though unrecorded immune exposures were likely. PCR amplification relied on 60 Vbeta primers (plus 13 Jbeta primers). Data came from immunoSEQ multiplex PCR; TCRdb stores just in-frame clones and leaves some out. The data contain roughly 150,000 clones, around 74% of them singletons. The sequence was obtained from a female donor in good health and CMV-seronegative. Sequencing used PBMCs. The chain recombines TRBV6-1 with TRBJ1-1, with D uncertain. The CDR3 coding sequence is TGTGCCAGCAGTGAAGCGAGAGGCCTGAACACTGAAGCTTTCTTT. It encodes CASSEARGLNTEAFF.